These 3 T cell receptor beta chains share one sample of origin, sequenced in a study of blood T cells in healthy people across ages. Together with a sample-barcoded 5' primer, a J-beta primer mix was included in a second PCR lasting roughly 6 to 12 cycles. TCRdb re-called the 5' RACE reads through MiXCR, storing one row per CDR3 protein. The sample carries about 900,000 distinct CDR3 sequences, 45% to 50% recorded once. Sample: blood. Receptors originate from a young man in good health.

In this sample, this clonotype turned up a few times. This chain uses TRBV7-2 with TRBJ2-1, with unresolved D. Germline CDR1 SGHTA, CDR2 FQGNSA. Trimming took off 5 bases at V and 2 bases at J, with 16 bases between the two ends. The CDR3 has 16 amino acids. The DNA for the CDR3 is TGTGCCAGCAGCCTCTCTCCCCCTAGACCCTACAATGAGCAGTTCTTC. It is translated as CASSLSPPRPYNEQFF.

The chain joins TRBV6-4 to TRBJ2-1, with unresolved D. The CDR3 spans 9 residues. The germline gives CDR1 MRHNA, CDR2 SNTAGT. Trimming removed 9 bases at V and 7 bases at J, with 4 bases between. This CDR3 reads CARPNEQFF. CDR3 nucleotides: TGTGCCAGGCCGAATGAGCAGTTCTTC.

V usage is TRBV9 and J usage is TRBJ2-1; 11 bases are shared with TRBD2. This CDR3 is 14 amino acids long. The V segment lost 4 bases and the J segment 8 bases; nucleotides outside the gene matches: 5. Germline assignment: CDR1 SGDLS and CDR2 YYNGEE. As DNA, the CDR3 is TGTGCCAGCAGCCCTCAACTAGCGGGGGATGAGCAGTTCTTC. Protein sequence: CASSPQLAGDEQFF.